Sequencing of this T cell receptor (beta chain) was carried out in a study of T cells in tumors after PD-1 blockade. Study in general: Prior checkpoint blockade, systemic immunosuppressant use, or anti-cancer therapy within 4 weeks excluded patients. Daily vismodegib 150 mg continued in a subset of anti-PD-1-treated patients.

Tumor or blood genomic DNA was sequenced, with inputs of about 550 ng to 6,500 ng. Assay: immunoSEQ multiplex PCR; the TCRdb copy retains only in-frame clones and omits some. The table shows more than 20,000 clones, with about 77% occurring only once. The clonotype originates from a human donor with basal cell carcinoma. The sample consisted of PBMCs, taken before anti-PD-1 treatment.

CDR3 amino acids: CASSWEQGTEAFF. CDR3 DNA: TGTGCCAGCAGTTGGGAACAGGGTACTGAAGCTTTCTTT. The chain carries TRBV12-3 or TRBV12-4 and TRBJ1-1; tentatively, D is TRBD1 (6 bases). CDR3 size: 13 residues. With 4 bases removed from V and 5 bases from J, the gap between germline ends came to 11 bases.